The 2 T cell receptor beta chains below were found in one sample sequenced in a study of blood T cells in healthy people across ages. Through a sample-barcoded 5' primer and a J-beta primer mix, a second PCR was run for roughly 6 to 12 cycles. TCRdb analysed the 5' RACE reads with MiXCR anew, one entry per CDR3 protein. The sample records fewer than 800,000 distinct CDR3 sequences, about 34% being singletons. Sequencing used blood. Source of these receptors: a woman older than 75 in good health.

As for this clonotype: This may be a read error: a much more frequent sequence differs by one nucleotide. The CDR3 end shows no conserved phenylalanine or tryptophan, and so a read error is likely. V gene TRBV7-6 combines with J gene TRBJ2-4, with TRBD2 matching over 8 bases. Per germline, CDR1 SGHVS and CDR2 FNYEAQ. This CDR3 contains 15 residues. Trimming cost V 4 bases and J 4 bases; bases outside gene matches: 6. CDR3 DNA sequence: TGTGCCAGCAGCTCCGGACTAGCAGGGAAAAACATTCAGTACTAC. It yields the protein CASSSGLAGKNIQYY.

This clonotype was detected ten times or more. This chain links TRBV20-1 with TRBJ2-3; D is unclear. V was trimmed by 3 bases and J by 2 bases, leaving 15 bases between them. The CDR3 has 15 residues. Germline V CDR1 and CDR2: DFQATT, SNEGSKA (reference sequence). CDR3 sequence: CSASDPRAHTDTQYF. As DNA, the CDR3 is TGCAGTGCTAGTGACCCCCGGGCTCACACAGATACGCAGTATTTT.